Following are 3 T cell receptor beta chains from one sample sequenced in a study of identical twins. TCRdb itself ran the 5' RACE reads through MiXCR, one entry per CDR3 protein. The table lists 1.5 million to 2 million distinct CDR3 sequences, around 29% of them singletons. Material: cord blood. These receptors all stem from a newborn girl in good health.

The table lists this clonotype with a count of one. This sequence joins TRBV28 and TRBJ2-5; tentative D call: TRBD1 (5 bases). The CDR3 is made up of 14 amino acids. V was shortened by 1 base and J by 3 bases, with 9 bases between the two germline ends. CDR1 is MDHEN and CDR2 is SYDVKM in the germline V gene. The CDR3 DNA is TGTGCCAGCAGTTTATTGTCCAGGGAAGAGACCCAGTACTTC. This encodes CASSLLSREETQYF.

The chain employs TRBV27 and TRBJ2-7, with a weak D call TRBD1 (8 bases). V was shortened by 4 bases and J by 4 bases, with 17 bases between the two germline ends. The germline gives CDR1 MNHEY, CDR2 SMNVEV (reference sequence). There are 15 residues in the CDR3. CDR3 coding DNA: TGTGCCAGCAGTTGGGGGGGGACAGGTGGTTACGAGCAGTACTTC. It codes for CASSWGGTGGYEQYF.

This clonotype came up a few times. The V and J genes are TRBV5-1 and TRBJ2-2; D unclear. Germline CDR1 and CDR2: SGHRS and YFSETQ. CDR3 length: 15 amino acids. V was cut by 1 base and J by 0 bases, with 7 bases left in between. The CDR3 nucleotides are TGCGCCAGCAGCTTGATATCCACGAACACCGGGGAGCTGTTTTTT. It is translated as CASSLISTNTGELFF. The full variable domain, with the rest looked up from reference TRBV5-1 and TRBJ2-2, is KAGVTQTPRYLIKTRGQQVTLSCSPISGHRSVSWYQQTPGQGLQFLFEYFSETQRNKGNFPGRFSGRQFSNSRSEMNVSTLELGDSALYLCASSLISTNTGELFFGEGSRLTVL.